This paragraph covers one T cell receptor (beta chain) sequence. No antigen is known for it. The source of the sample is a study of T cell responses to AZD1222 COVID-19 vaccine. Whole-study findings and limits: Baseline seropositivity characterized only six AZD1222 recipients. Researchers took repertoire samples only after the peak T cell response had come. Dominant CD4 TCR responses targeted spike regions 160-218 and 743-854.

This CDR3 has 17 residues. The V segment lost 1 base and the J segment 3 bases; nucleotides outside the gene matches: 5. From germline, CDR1 is SGHRS and CDR2 YFSETQ. Method: immunoSEQ multiplex PCR; TCRdb's copy keeps in-frame clones and lacks some. There are around 190,000 clones in the sample; roughly 90% occur only once, and approximately 1.8% lies in the top ten. The input for sequencing was peripheral blood, taken 28 days after the second AZD1222 dose. The sequence was collected from an adult who received the AZD1222 COVID-19 vaccine. The chain recombines TRBV5-1 with TRBJ1-4; 11 bases are a match to TRBD1. CDR3 sequence reads: CASSLPGTGGPNEKLFF. The CDR3 DNA sequence: TGCGCCAGCAGCTTGCCCGGGACAGGGGGACCTAATGAAAAACTGTTTTTT.